Below are 7 T cell receptor beta chains sequenced from a single sample in a study of T cells in Graves' hyperthyroidism and ophthalmopathy. Amplified regions were TCR beta CDR3 sequences from RNA transcripts. Primed by the HTBI set, a first-round RT-PCR was run on the TCR CDR3. Using its own MiXCR run on the multiplex PCR reads, TCRdb lists one record per CDR3 protein. In the table there are around 300,000 distinct CDR3 sequences, about an eighth of which are singletons. The sequenced material came from blood. The receptors originated from a woman in her 30s with Graves' hyperthyroidism that later progressed to Graves' ophthalmopathy.

In its sample, this clonotype was seen many times. The rearrangement joins TRBV28 to TRBJ2-1; 11 bases map to TRBD1. Trimming at V came to 6 bases and at J to 8 bases, leaving 6 bases not matched to a gene. From germline, CDR1 is MDHEN and CDR2 SYDVKM. CDR3 length: 14 amino acids. Here the CDR3 reads CASRRPGQGDEQFF. CDR3 nucleotides: TGTGCCAGCAGGCGTCCGGGACAGGGGGATGAGCAGTTCTTC.

This clonotype was picked up many times. This chain uses TRBV6-2 or TRBV6-3 with TRBJ1-2; D unresolved. The germline CDR1 and CDR2 sequences are MNHEY and SVGEGT. The CDR3 length is 14 residues. V lost 4 bases to trimming and J lost 6 bases, with 15 bases between them. The CDR3 region has the DNA TGTGCCAGCAGTTCGTCCTTGTCTGGCCATGGCTACACCTTC. Its protein is CASSSSLSGHGYTF.

The sample holds many counts of this clonotype. This sequence joins TRBV7-3 and TRBJ1-3, with D maybe TRBD1 (5 bases). Trimming removed 4 bases from V and 2 bases from J, with 9 bases in between. The germline V gene encodes CDR1 SGHTA and CDR2 FQGTGA. The CDR3 runs 14 residues. In nucleotides, the CDR3 is TGTGCCAGCAGCTCCTCAGGGACTGGAAACACCATATATTTT. Its translation is CASSSSGTGNTIYF.

The chain couples TRBV6-7 to TRBJ2-5, with D tentatively TRBD1 or TRBD2 (6 bases each). TRBV6-7 is classed as an ORF, of uncertain function. The length of the CDR3 is 17 residues. Between the trimmed V and J ends, which lost 1 base and 0 bases, there was a span of 15 bases. The CDR3 nucleotides are TGTGCCAGCAGTTACTTAGGGGGGACGTACTACCAAGAGACCCAGTACTTC. Translating gives CASSYLGGTYYQETQYF.

This chain uses TRBV20-1 with TRBJ2-5; 9 positions match TRBD1. CDR1 is DFQATT and CDR2 is SNEGSKA in the germline V gene (reference sequence). CDR3 length: 16 residues. V dropped 3 bases and J dropped 2; count of bases not matched to a gene: 10. CDR3 region: CSARGDRGVLQETQYF. CDR3 bases: TGCAGTGCTAGGGGCGACAGGGGGGTACTACAAGAGACCCAGTACTTC.

This clonotype was detected ten times or more. The chain combines TRBV4-3 with TRBJ2-7, with 9 bases identical to TRBD1. Trimming cost V 3 bases and J 6 bases; bases outside gene matches: 3. The germline CDR1 and CDR2 sequences are LGHNA and YSLEER. The CDR3 loop spans 13 amino acids. CDR3 DNA sequence: TGCGCCAGCAGCCAGGGACAGGGTGGCGAGCAGTACTTC. It specifies CASSQGQGGEQYF.

About this clonotype: It may be a read error: a sequence one base away is much more abundant. The chain joins TRBV12-3 or TRBV12-4 to TRBJ2-2, with 9 bases aligning to TRBD2. V dropped 0 bases and J dropped 7; count of bases not matched to a gene: 0. This CDR3 has 14 amino acids. The CDR3 loop reads CASSLAREGGELFF. The DNA for the CDR3 is TGTGCCAGCAGTTTAGCGCGGGAGGGCGGGGAGCTGTTTTTT.